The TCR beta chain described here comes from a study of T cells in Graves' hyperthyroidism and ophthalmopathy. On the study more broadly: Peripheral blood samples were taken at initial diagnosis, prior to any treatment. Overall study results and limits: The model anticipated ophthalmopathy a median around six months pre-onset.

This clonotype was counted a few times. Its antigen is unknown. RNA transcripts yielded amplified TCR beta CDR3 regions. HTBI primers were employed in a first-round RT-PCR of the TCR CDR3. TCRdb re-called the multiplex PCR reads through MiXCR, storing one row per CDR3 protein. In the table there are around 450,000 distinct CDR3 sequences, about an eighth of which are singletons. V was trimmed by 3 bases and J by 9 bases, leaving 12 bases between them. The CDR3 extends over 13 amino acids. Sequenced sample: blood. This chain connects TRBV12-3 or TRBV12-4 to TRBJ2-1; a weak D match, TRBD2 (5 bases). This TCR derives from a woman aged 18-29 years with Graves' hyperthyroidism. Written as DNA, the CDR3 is TGTGCCAGCAGTTTCAGTGGAGGTGGTGAGCAGTTCTTC. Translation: CASSFSGGGEQFF.